The next 7 T cell receptor beta chains were all read from a single sample in a study of T cells in women clearing cervical HPV infection. Sequencing used immunoSEQ multiplex PCR; TCRdb keeps in-frame clones, though not all of them. The sample table sets out 25,000 to 35,000 clones. The sample consisted of blood buffy coat. The origin of the receptors is a woman between 18 and 70 years old with a cervical HPV16 infection that either progressed to CIN3+ or cleared (not recorded which).

On this clone itself: The DNA ends 3 residues before the CDR3 does, and the rest of the CDR3 is filled in from the germline J gene. The rearrangement links TRBV19 to TRBJ2-2; the D is unclear. CDR3 length: 16 residues. Per the germline V gene, CDR1 is LNHDA and CDR2 is SQIVND (reference sequence). Trimming took 1 base from V and 2 from J, leaving 11 bases between them. CDR3 sequence: CASSIVAVYNTGELFF. The CDR3 bases that were read are TGTGCCAGTAGTATAGTGGCGGTTTATAACACCGGGGAG.

Notes on this clone: The read ends 3 residues shy of where the CDR3 ends; the end is completed using the germline J gene. This chain uses TRBV7-2 with TRBJ1-4; TRBD1 might be the D (6 bases). Germline CDR1 SGHTA, CDR2 FQGNSA. This CDR3 region has 15 residues. The CDR3 sequence: CASSLASGDGSPLFF. Partial CDR3 DNA: TGTGCCAGCAGCTTAGCGTCAGGGGACGGTTCACCA.

Of note for this clone: The read ends 3 residues early relative to the CDR3; the germline J gene fills the gap. V is TRBV7-2 and J is TRBJ2-5; D unclear. Germline V lookup: CDR1 SGHTA, CDR2 FQGNSA. Trimming cost V 5 bases and J 5 bases, with 12 bases left between them. This CDR3 region has 13 residues. The CDR3 spells CASSPRLVETQYF. CDR3 DNA (partial): TGTGCCAGCAGCCCCAGACTGGTGGAGACC.

Comment on this clone: The read falls 3 residues short of the CDR3 end, and the missing part is taken from the germline J gene. This chain uses TRBV7-3 with TRBJ1-1, with D unresolved. This CDR3 contains 13 residues. CDR1 and CDR2 (germline): SGHTA, FQGTGA. V lost 8 bases to trimming and J lost 3 bases, with 13 bases between them. The CDR3 reads CASAVGSHTEAFF. The part of the CDR3 DNA that was read is TGTGCCAGCGCGGTCGGGTCTCACACTGAA.

For this clone: The DNA ends 3 residues before the CDR3 does, and the rest of the CDR3 is filled in from the germline J gene. This sequence joins TRBV7-2 and TRBJ2-3; D may be TRBD2 (6 bases). The CDR3 runs to 14 residues. Trimming stripped 0 bases from V and 5 bases from J, with 9 bases between. Germline V gives CDR1 SGHTA, CDR2 FQGNSA. The CDR3 protein is CASSLARDLDTQYF. The CDR3 bases that were read are TGTGCCAGCAGCTTAGCGCGGGACTTAGATACG.

Comments on this clone: The read is 3 residues too short to cover the CDR3 end, so that end is filled in from the germline J gene. The V gene is TRBV7-2, the J gene TRBJ2-5, with D unresolved. Trimming pared 2 bases from V and 1 base from J, leaving 11 bases between. The CDR3 covers 15 residues. Germline V gene sequence: CDR1 SGHTA, CDR2 FQGNSA. CDR3 residues: CASSLNREIQETQYF. The CDR3 bases that were read are TGTGCCAGCAGCTTAAACAGAGAAATCCAAGAGACC.

Worth noting for this clone: The sequenced fragment ends 3 residues before the CDR3 boundary, so the rest is inferred from the germline J gene. The rearrangement uses TRBV20-1 and TRBJ2-2; weak D call: TRBD1 (5 bases). CDR3 length: 14 residues. V shed 4 bases and J shed 0 bases, with 9 bases lying between them. Germline CDR1 DFQATT, CDR2 SNEGSKA (reference sequence). CDR3 bases read: TGCAGTGCTAAGGGGAAGGCGAACACCGGGGAG. It translates to CSAKGKANTGE. From start to end, the CDR3 is CSAKGKANTGELFF.